This passage covers 21 T cell receptor beta chains from one sample sequenced in a study of T-cell reconstitution after alpha-beta-depleted transplantation in children. Unique molecular identifiers tagged the TCRbeta library. TCRdb re-called the PCR reads with MiXCR, one entry per CDR3 protein. The sample contains 200,000 to 250,000 distinct CDR3 sequences, approximately 9.5% of which appear only once. Here the sequenced sample was PBMCs from the stem cell graft donor, taken from the stem cell graft. These TCRs come from a human donor who donated a stem cell graft to a child with acute lymphoblastic leukemia.

Many counts were recorded for this clonotype. The chain employs TRBV29-1 and TRBJ2-7; TRBD2 matches 8 bases. The germline CDR1 and CDR2 sequences are SQVTM and ANQGSEA. This CDR3 contains 16 residues. V shed 7 bases and J 4 bases; nucleotides not matched to a gene: 18. In nucleotides, the CDR3 is TGCAGCGCCAAAACCCGGCGGGAGGTAGGTTCGTACGAGCAGTACTTC. It yields the protein CSAKTRREVGSYEQYF.

The chain carries TRBV20-1 and TRBJ2-7; a possible D gene is TRBD1 (5 bases). Germline CDR1 and CDR2: DFQATT and SNEGSKA (reference sequence). The CDR3 covers 13 residues. V dropped 0 bases and J dropped 7 bases, with 13 bases sitting between them. CDR3 DNA sequence: TGCAGTGCTAGAGAGGTATGGGCAGGGGAGCAGTACTTC. Amino acid sequence: CSAREVWAGEQYF.

This clonotype was seen only a few times. The chain joins TRBV18 to TRBJ1-1; 8 nucleotides match TRBD1. This CDR3 has 15 amino acids. Germline V lookup: CDR1 KGHSH, CDR2 LQKENI. Trimming removed 4 bases from V and 0 bases from J; junction bases left unmatched: 4. CDR3 in amino acids: CASSQTDRVNTEAFF. The CDR3 region has the DNA TGTGCCAGCTCACAAACGGACAGGGTGAACACTGAAGCTTTCTTT.

J is TRBJ1-2 and V is TRBV10-3, with 9 bases aligning to TRBD1. Germline values: CDR1 ENHRY, CDR2 SYGVKD. V shed 10 bases and J 4 bases; nucleotides not matched to a gene: 10. The CDR3 totals 14 residues. The DNA of the CDR3 is TGTGCCACCTGGACAGGGGATTTTTTCTATGGCTACACCTTC. Translated, it gives CATWTGDFFYGYTF.

V and J are TRBV5-1 and TRBJ2-7; 11 nucleotides line up with TRBD1. The junction had 6 bases not matched to a gene; V was cut back by 7 bases and J by 3 bases. CDR1 and CDR2 from the germline V gene are SGHRS and YFSETQ. CDR3 length: 14 amino acids. The CDR3 sequence: CASGPDRGLYEQYF. The CDR3 bases are TGCGCCAGCGGGCCGGACAGGGGGCTCTACGAGCAGTACTTC.

This clonotype has just a few counts. CDR3 bases: TGTGCCAGCAGCTCAGGGATCGGAGGGAGGCAAGAGACCCAGTACTTC. As protein: CASSSGIGGRQETQYF. The chain combines TRBV7-2 with TRBJ2-5; possibly TRBD2 for D (6 bases). The CDR3 runs 16 residues. Germline V CDR1 and CDR2: SGHTA, FQGNSA. V dropped 4 bases and J dropped 2 bases, with 17 bases sitting between them.

Ten or more counts support this clonotype. The chain employs TRBV29-1 and TRBJ2-1, with D maybe TRBD1 (6 bases). The germline V and J ends were trimmed by 3 bases and 2 bases, with 14 bases remaining between them. Germline V lookup: CDR1 SQVTM, CDR2 ANQGSEA. This CDR3 comprises 15 residues. For the CDR3, the DNA is TGCAGCGTTGATACTCAGGGGCGCACCTACAATGAGCAGTTCTTC. Protein: CSVDTQGRTYNEQFF.

The sample holds a few counts of this clonotype. The chain combines TRBV20-1 with TRBJ2-7; D tentatively fits TRBD1 or TRBD2 (6 bases each). CDR3 length: 14 residues. V was trimmed by 5 bases and J by 7 bases, leaving 21 bases between them. CDR1 and CDR2 (germline): DFQATT, SNEGSKA (reference sequence). In nucleotides, the CDR3 is TGCAGTGCTGGTCGAGGAGGGGGTACGGGAGAGCAGTACTTC. Amino acid sequence: CSAGRGGGTGEQYF.

This clonotype was seen more than once but under ten times. J is TRBJ2-1 and V is TRBV7-2; no reliable D call. CDR1 is SGHTA and CDR2 is FQGNSA in the germline V gene. V was shortened by 3 bases and J by 4 bases, with 4 bases between the two germline ends. The CDR3 is 12 amino acids. The CDR3 nucleotides read TGTGCCAGCAGCTTCCTTTACAATGAGCAGTTCTTC. Its protein is CASSFLYNEQFF.

This clonotype was seen a handful of times. The chain joins TRBV4-3 to TRBJ2-1; perhaps D is TRBD1 or TRBD2 (6 bases each). The germline CDR1 and CDR2 sequences are LGHNA and YSLEER. The CDR3 is 17 residues long. Trimming took off 0 bases at V and 0 bases at J, with 12 bases between the two ends. CDR3 sequence: CASSQDHPGASYNEQFF. CDR3 in DNA: TGCGCCAGCAGCCAAGATCATCCGGGGGCCTCCTACAATGAGCAGTTCTTC.

This clonotype turned up a few times. The rearrangement joins TRBV3-1 to TRBJ2-5; 9 nucleotides agree with TRBD2. Trimming cost V 2 bases and J 1 base; bases outside gene matches: 5. CDR1 is LGHDT, CDR2 YNNKEL, per germline (reference sequence). The CDR3 has 16 residues. The DNA of the CDR3 is TGTGCCAGCAGCCAATTCAGCGGGGGGTCCCAAGAGACCCAGTACTTC. Protein sequence: CASSQFSGGSQETQYF.

The table lists this clonotype with many counts. The genes are TRBV4-2 and TRBJ1-1; D unresolved. This CDR3 comprises 13 residues. V was clipped by 4 bases and J by 0 bases, with 6 bases between them. Germline V gene data show CDR1 as LGHNA and CDR2 as YNFKEQ. This CDR3 is CASSPLMNTEAFF. The CDR3 bases are TGTGCCAGCAGCCCGCTCATGAACACTGAAGCTTTCTTT.

The chain recombines TRBV4-2 with TRBJ2-1; D is ambiguous. The CDR3 extends over 13 amino acids. Germline V gene sequence: CDR1 LGHNA, CDR2 YNFKEQ. The ends were cut back, 4 bases at V and 9 bases at J, with 13 bases in the middle. The CDR3 spells CASSPSQWREQFF. The DNA of the CDR3 is TGTGCCAGCAGCCCTAGTCAGTGGCGTGAGCAGTTCTTC.

Only a few counts were recorded for this clonotype. V is TRBV7-2 and J is TRBJ1-2; tentatively, D is TRBD1 (6 bases). CDR3 length: 13 residues. The V gene lost 1 base and the J gene lost 4 bases, with 7 bases spanning the gap. Germline CDR1 SGHTA, CDR2 FQGNSA. In nucleotides, the CDR3 is TGTGCCAGCAGCTTAGTGGGGGCCTATGGCTACACCTTC. This translates into CASSLVGAYGYTF.

Ten or more counts support this clonotype. The chain uses TRBV16 and TRBJ2-3; no clear D. V lost 0 bases and J 2 bases, leaving 6 bases between the germline ends. The CDR3 loop spans 14 amino acids. From germline, CDR1 is KGHSY and CDR2 FQNENV. CDR3 DNA: TGTGCCAGCAGCCAATCGTATGCCACAGATACGCAGTATTTT. Its translation is CASSQSYATDTQYF.

This clonotype has only a few counts. This chain uses TRBV5-6 with TRBJ2-2; 7 bases match TRBD1. This CDR3 has 16 amino acids. CDR1 and CDR2 (germline): SGHDT, YYEEEE. The J segment lost 6 bases and the V segment lost 2 bases, leaving 10 bases of the junction unmatched. Written as DNA, the CDR3 is TGTGCCAGCAGCTTTTACTACAGGGGTAGGGCCGGGGAGCTGTTTTTT. It codes for CASSFYYRGRAGELFF.

There are a few counts of this clonotype. The gene calls are TRBV11-2 and TRBJ2-6; D is unclear. V gave up 5 bases and J gave up 5 bases, with 13 bases separating them. This CDR3 is 15 amino acids long. In germline, CDR1 is SGHAT, CDR2 FQNNGV. In DNA, the CDR3 is TGTGCCAGCAGCCGACCTGGGCCCAGGGCCAACGTCCTGACTTTC. Translated, it gives CASSRPGPRANVLTF. Variable domain in full (rest from reference TRBV11-2 and TRBJ2-6): EAGVAQSPRYKIIEKRQSVAFWCNPISGHATLYWYQQILGQGPKLLIQFQNNGVVDDSQLPKDRFSAERLKGVDSTLKIQPAKLEDSAVYLCASSRPGPRANVLTFGAGSRLTVL.

V usage is TRBV3-1 and J usage is TRBJ1-2; D not resolved. The CDR3 contains 11 residues. V was pared by 11 bases and J by 8 bases, with 15 bases between. Germline loops: CDR1 LGHDT, CDR2 YNNKEL (reference sequence). Here the CDR3 DNA reads TGTGCCGGCGGGAGGCTGAGGGGCTACACCTTC. Amino acids: CAGGRLRGYTF.

This clonotype was seen only a few times. The gene calls are TRBV5-5 and TRBJ1-2; the D is unclear. Germline V gives CDR1 SGHKS, CDR2 YYEKEE (reference sequence). V lost 2 bases and J lost 6, with 8 bases in between. The CDR3 length is 12 residues. This chain's CDR3 is CASSFGEDGYTF. CDR3 bases: TGTGCCAGCAGCTTTGGGGAGGATGGCTACACCTTC. Full variable domain (rest looked up from reference TRBV5-5 and TRBJ1-2): DAGVTQSPTHLIKTRGQQVTLRCSPISGHKSVSWYQQVLGQGPQFIFQYYEKEERGRGNFPDRFSARQFPNYSSELNVNALLLGDSALYLCASSFGEDGYTFGSGTRLTVV.

This clonotype was detected only a few times. The chain couples TRBV5-1 to TRBJ2-5, with 10 bases identical to TRBD2. Germline trimming cut 2 bases from V and 3 bases from J; bases unmatched to any gene: 4. The CDR3 has 15 residues. Germline loops: CDR1 SGHRS, CDR2 YFSETQ. CDR3 bases: TGCGCCAGCAGCTTTTTTACTAGCGGGGAAGAGACCCAGTACTTC. It yields the protein CASSFFTSGEETQYF. Full variable domain (outside the CDR3, taken from reference TRBV5-1 and TRBJ2-5): KAGVTQTPRYLIKTRGQQVTLSCSPISGHRSVSWYQQTPGQGLQFLFEYFSETQRNKGNFPGRFSGRQFSNSRSEMNVSTLELGDSALYLCASSFFTSGEETQYFGPGTRLLVL.

This clonotype occurred many times. The gene calls are TRBV15 and TRBJ2-3; maybe TRBD2 (5 bases). CDR3 length equals 14 residues. Trimming pared 6 bases from V and 1 base from J, leaving 11 bases between. Looked up from germline, CDR1 is LNHNV and CDR2 is YYDKDF (reference sequence). This chain's CDR3 is CATRPSFGTDTQYF. Written as DNA, the CDR3 is TGTGCCACCAGGCCTAGCTTCGGCACAGATACGCAGTATTTT.